Below, one T cell receptor beta chain is given with its context. Antigen specificity is unknown. At least two post-ART and at least one pre-ART PBMC sample were available for each donor. Germline V lookup: CDR1 SGHTA, CDR2 FQGNSA. Trimming shortened V by 2 bases and J by 5 bases, and 9 bases separated the two germline ends. The CDR3 has 13 residues. These data belong to a study of long-term antiretroviral therapy in people with HIV. General study results and limits: Participants lacked recorded data on ART adherence, viral resistance or therapy changes. Narrower CDR3 length ranges marked HIV repertoires relative to controls. The data indicate that diversity increased after ART but remained below transplant donor controls.

It was version v3.0 of the immunoSEQ assay that was run at survey level. TCRdb's copy holds only in-frame clones and misses some; the assay was immunoSEQ multiplex PCR. There are about 27,000 clones in the sample; roughly 80% occur only once, and roughly 10% lies in the top ten. This clonotype was sampled from a man between 18 and 29 years old with HIV. The sequences come from unsorted PBMCs, collected 0.8 years before starting antiretroviral therapy. The chain has TRBV7-2 and TRBJ1-2; no definite D call. The chain's CDR3 is CASSLPPVYGYTF. CDR3 DNA sequence: TGTGCCAGCAGCTTACCTCCCGTATATGGCTACACCTTC.